A single sample gave rise to the 26 T cell receptor beta chains below, sequenced in a study of neurological immune-mediated disorders. TCRdb reprocessed the 5' RACE reads with MiXCR, giving one entry per CDR3 protein. Here the sample spans 31,000 or so distinct CDR3 sequences, roughly 4.4% being singletons. Sequenced sample: PBMCs. Every receptor here comes from a man younger than 35 in good health.

Many counts were recorded for this clonotype. J is TRBJ2-1 and V is TRBV24-1; TRBD1 matches 7 bases. CDR3 length: 14 amino acids. Per the germline V gene, CDR1 is KGHDR and CDR2 is SFDVKD. The V gene end was trimmed by 5 bases and the J gene end by 3 bases; junction bases not matched to a gene: 3. CDR3 protein: CATSGGTVYNEQFF. CDR3 DNA sequence: TGTGCCACCAGTGGGGGGACAGTCTACAATGAGCAGTTCTTC.

There are many counts of this clonotype. The rearrangement uses TRBV7-2 and TRBJ1-6; 8 bases map to TRBD1. This CDR3 region has 22 residues. Unmatched junction bases numbered 23, after V lost 0 bases and J lost 7 bases. The germline V gene encodes CDR1 SGHTA and CDR2 FQGNSA. The CDR3 nucleotides read TGTGCCAGCAGCTTAGCAGATCGGTTAGGACAGGGACCGGATGCAATCAATTCACCCCTCCACTTT. Translation: CASSLADRLGQGPDAINSPLHF. The full variable domain, completed using reference TRBV7-2 and TRBJ1-6, is GAGVSQSPSNKVTEKGKDVELRCDPISGHTALYWYRQSLGQGLEFLIYFQGNSAPDKSGLPSDRFSAERTGGSVSTLTIQRTQQEDSAVYLCASSLADRLGQGPDAINSPLHFGNGTRLTVT.

The gene calls are TRBV6-4 and TRBJ2-1; 12 nucleotides line up with TRBD2. This CDR3 has 14 amino acids. The V gene's germline CDR1 is MRHNA and CDR2 SNTAGT. J gave up 7 bases and V 2 bases, and 0 bases lay outside the gene matches. The CDR3 nucleotides are TGTGCCAGCAGTGACGGACTAGCGGGGAATGAGCAGTTCTTC. Translation gives CASSDGLAGNEQFF.

In this sample, this clonotype turned up many times. The V gene is TRBV4-3, the J gene TRBJ1-6; weak D call: TRBD1 (6 bases). This CDR3 region has 14 residues. Trimming stripped 4 bases from V and 5 bases from J, with 9 bases between. Germline V gene data show CDR1 as LGHNA and CDR2 as YSLEER. CDR3 loop: CASSRRQDNSPLHF. The CDR3, as DNA: TGCGCCAGCAGCCGCCGACAGGATAATTCACCCCTCCACTTT.

This clonotype was counted many times. The rearrangement uses TRBV7-6 and TRBJ2-1, with 9 bases fitting TRBD2. The CDR3 contains 16 residues. Trimming removed 4 bases from V and 6 bases from J; junction bases left unmatched: 10. Germline lookup yields CDR1 SGHVS and CDR2 FNYEAQ. CDR3 DNA sequence: TGTGCCAGCAGCTCCCGCTACGCGGGGGGGCCCAATGAGCAGTTCTTC. This codes for CASSSRYAGGPNEQFF.

This clonotype showed up many times. The genes are TRBV27 and TRBJ2-7; D is ambiguous. This CDR3 is built from 13 residues. Germline loops: CDR1 MNHEY, CDR2 SMNVEV (reference sequence). The V end lost 2 bases, the J end lost 4 bases, and 9 bases lay between the germline ends. The CDR3 nucleotides read TGTGCCAGCAGTTTAGGCACTCAATACGAGCAGTACTTC. Translating it yields CASSLGTQYEQYF.

This clonotype came up many times. V usage is TRBV7-3 and J usage is TRBJ2-1; 9 bases agree with TRBD2. The germline CDR1 and CDR2 sequences are SGHTA and FQGTGA. V gave up 5 bases and J gave up 7 bases; unmatched junction bases: 12. The CDR3 length is 16 residues. As DNA, the CDR3 is TGTGCCAGCAGCCCCCTCGGCGGGGGGGTTCCGAATGAGCAGTTCTTC. It yields the protein CASSPLGGGVPNEQFF.

This chain uses TRBV5-1 with TRBJ2-3, with unresolved D. The CDR3 length is 13 residues. Germline lookup yields CDR1 SGHRS and CDR2 YFSETQ. V was pared by 4 bases and J by 0 bases, with 6 bases between. The CDR3 DNA is TGCGCCAGCAGCCCGGCTAGCACAGATACGCAGTATTTT. This codes for CASSPASTDTQYF.

This clonotype was counted at least ten times. The CDR3 spells CSARHRGVNTGSAFF. The CDR3 coding sequence is TGCAGTGCTAGACATCGCGGCGTAAACACAGGGTCGGCTTTCTTT. The chain uses TRBV20-1 and TRBJ1-1; perhaps TRBD1 as D (6 bases). V lost 2 bases and J lost 11, with 24 bases in between. The V gene's germline CDR1 is DFQATT and CDR2 SNEGSKA (reference sequence). This CDR3 has 15 amino acids.

In its sample, this clonotype was seen many times. The J gene is TRBJ2-7, the V gene TRBV5-1, with D perhaps matching TRBD1 (5 bases). The V gene's germline CDR1 is SGHRS and CDR2 YFSETQ. V was pared by 4 bases and J by 1 base, with 12 bases between. The length of the CDR3 is 14 residues. Here the CDR3 reads CASSTTQASYEQYF. For the CDR3, the DNA is TGCGCCAGCAGCACAACACAGGCTTCCTACGAGCAGTACTTC.

The sample holds many counts of this clonotype. The V and J genes are TRBV5-6 and TRBJ2-1; D gene uncertain. This CDR3 is built from 15 residues. Trimming left V 1 base short and J 5 bases short, with 13 bases between. From germline, CDR1 is SGHDT and CDR2 YYEEEE. CDR3 sequence (DNA): TGTGCCAGCAGCTTGATAGCCGGGCAGAACAATGAGCAGTTCTTC. It translates to CASSLIAGQNNEQFF.

This clonotype was recorded many times. The chain combines TRBV18 with TRBJ2-6; the D gene is possibly TRBD2 (6 bases). CDR1 and CDR2 (germline): KGHSH, LQKENI. V dropped 2 bases and J dropped 0 bases, with 8 bases sitting between them. The CDR3 has 16 amino acids. CDR3 protein: CASSPGGSSGANVLTF. DNA for the CDR3: TGTGCCAGCTCACCAGGGGGGAGCTCTGGGGCCAACGTCCTGACTTTC.

This clonotype was seen at least ten times. The chain carries TRBV7-9 and TRBJ1-2, with D uncertain. The CDR3 has 17 residues. The germline V and J ends were trimmed by 4 bases and 0 bases, with 18 bases remaining between them. Germline V gene sequence: CDR1 SEHNR, CDR2 FQNEAQ (reference sequence). CDR3: CASSSTKEMPSNYGYTF. For the CDR3, the DNA is TGTGCCAGCAGCTCCACCAAGGAGATGCCATCTAACTATGGCTACACCTTC.

The table lists this clonotype with many counts. The chain combines TRBV27 with TRBJ2-2; no firm D call. Between the trimmed V and J ends, which lost 3 bases and 7 bases, there was a span of 6 bases. Germline V gives CDR1 MNHEY, CDR2 SMNVEV (reference sequence). This CDR3 has 12 amino acids. As DNA, the CDR3 is TGTGCCAGCAGTTTTCCTTTCGGGGAGCTGTTTTTT. Translation gives CASSFPFGELFF.

The table lists this clonotype with many counts. Here the CDR3 DNA reads TGCGCCAGCAGCTTGGATGGCGGGGGGGCCATTAATGAGCAGTTCTTC. Amino acids: CASSLDGGGAINEQFF. The V call is TRBV5-1, the J call TRBJ2-1, with 9 bases lining up with TRBD2. Germline V gene data show CDR1 as SGHRS and CDR2 as YFSETQ. V lost 0 bases and J lost 7; bases outside the gene matches: 8. The CDR3 totals 16 residues.

This clonotype was recorded at least ten times. The V and J genes are TRBV7-2 and TRBJ2-7, with TRBD1 matching over 7 bases. This CDR3 comprises 14 residues. The ends lost 3 bases at V and 3 bases at J; junction bases unmatched: 5. The germline V gene encodes CDR1 SGHTA and CDR2 FQGNSA. The CDR3 coding sequence is TGTGCCAGCAGCTTTTTTAGGGGGCGCTACGAGCAGTACTTC. Translation gives CASSFFRGRYEQYF.

Turning to this clonotype: A read error may account for a junction end that differs from germline. The chain recombines TRBV9 with TRBJ1-6; no reliable D call. This CDR3 is built from 16 residues. The germline CDR1 and CDR2 sequences are SGDLS and YYNGEE. CDR3 coding DNA: TGTTCCAGCAGCGGGCGCGTGGGAGCCCATAATTCATCCCTCCACTTT. Translated, it gives CSSSGRVGAHNSSLHF.

This clonotype occurred many times. The chain couples TRBV11-2 to TRBJ2-1; D remains ambiguous. Trimming removed 4 bases from V and 6 bases from J, with 16 bases in between. CDR3 length: 15 amino acids. Per the germline V gene, CDR1 is SGHAT and CDR2 is FQNNGV. The CDR3 DNA reads TGTGCCAGCAGCTCCCCGCTAGGGCCACGCAATGAGCAGTTCTTC. The encoded protein is CASSSPLGPRNEQFF.

At least ten counts were recorded for this clonotype. V usage is TRBV4-1 and J usage is TRBJ2-5, with 10 bases fitting TRBD2. The CDR3 totals 15 residues. Germline assignment: CDR1 MGHRA and CDR2 YSYEKL. J lost 5 bases, V lost 2 bases, and 5 bases had no gene match. In nucleotides, the CDR3 is TGCGCCAGCAGCCAATCTAGCGGGGGTTTCGAGACCCAGTACTTC. Its protein product is CASSQSSGGFETQYF.

This clonotype was seen many times. This chain connects TRBV29-1 to TRBJ2-6; either TRBD1 or TRBD2 may supply D (5 bases each). This CDR3 region has 12 residues. Germline CDR1 SQVTM, CDR2 ANQGSEA. V was pared by 4 bases and J by 4 bases, with 5 bases between. The CDR3 coding sequence is TGCAGCGTTGGGGACGGGGCCAACGTCCTGACTTTC. It is translated as CSVGDGANVLTF.

At least ten counts were recorded for this clonotype. The chain combines TRBV18 with TRBJ1-2; D is perhaps TRBD1 (6 bases). Trimming cost V 3 bases and J 6 bases, with 11 bases left between them. The germline gives CDR1 KGHSH, CDR2 LQKENI. This CDR3 is 13 amino acids long. CDR3 nucleotide sequence: TGTGCCAGCTCACCCCAGGGGATCGATGGCTACACCTTC. Translation gives CASSPQGIDGYTF.

This chain uses TRBV18 with TRBJ2-7; weak D call: TRBD2 (6 bases). The CDR3 has 14 residues. Trimming removed 2 bases from V and 5 bases from J, with 13 bases in between. Looked up from germline, CDR1 is KGHSH and CDR2 is LQKENI. CDR3 coding DNA: TGTGCCAGCTCACCAAGGAGCAGGGAGGACGAGCAGTACTTC. This translates into CASSPRSREDEQYF.

This clonotype showed up many times. V gene TRBV7-9 combines with J gene TRBJ2-7; tentative D call: TRBD1 (6 bases). Germline loops: CDR1 SEHNR, CDR2 FQNEAQ (reference sequence). This CDR3 contains 15 residues. V lost 2 bases and J 1 base, leaving 12 bases between the germline ends. The DNA for the CDR3 is TGTGCCAGCAGCTTATCGACAGGCCATTCCTACGAGCAGTACTTC. Translating it yields CASSLSTGHSYEQYF.

This clonotype came up many times. This chain joins TRBV7-9 and TRBJ2-5; D uncertain. The CDR3 runs to 15 residues. V lost 3 bases and J lost 1, with 12 bases in between. The germline CDR1 and CDR2 sequences are SEHNR and FQNEAQ (reference sequence). CDR3 sequence: CASSFSAPGQETQYF. Here the CDR3 DNA reads TGTGCCAGCAGCTTCTCGGCCCCCGGCCAAGAGACCCAGTACTTC. The variable domain in full, with the rest retrieved from reference TRBV7-9 and TRBJ2-5, is DTGVSQNPRHKITKRGQNVTFRCDPISEHNRLYWYRQTLGQGPEFLTYFQNEAQLEKSRLLSDRFSAERPKGSFSTLEIQRTEQGDSAMYLCASSFSAPGQETQYFGPGTRLLVL.

This clonotype showed up many times. J is TRBJ2-7 and V is TRBV5-1, with D possibly matching TRBD2 (5 bases). The CDR3 totals 15 residues. Trimming removed 0 bases at V and 9 bases at J, with 19 bases between. Germline V gene data show CDR1 as SGHRS and CDR2 as YFSETQ. CDR3 protein: CASSLGGLRDEGQYF. The CDR3 DNA follows: TGCGCCAGCAGCTTGGGAGGACTCCGAGACGAAGGGCAGTACTTC.

In this sample, this clonotype turned up many times. The rearrangement links TRBV20-1 to TRBJ2-2; D uncertain. CDR3 length: 11 residues. Germline V lookup: CDR1 DFQATT, CDR2 SNEGSKA (reference sequence). The V end lost 5 bases, the J end lost 6 bases, and 7 bases lay between the germline ends. The chain's CDR3 is CSAPVPGELFF. CDR3 coding DNA: TGCAGTGCTCCTGTACCCGGGGAGCTGTTTTTT.